Included here is one TCR beta chain sequence, with context. Its antigen is undetermined. The source of the sample is a study of T-cell reconstitution after alpha-beta-depleted transplantation in children. The junction had 8 bases not matched to a gene; V was cut back by 0 bases and J by 4 bases. Germline assignment: CDR1 SGHRS and CDR2 YFSETQ. This CDR3 has 16 residues. Study results and caveats: Alpha-beta T cells present about two months after transplant were reported to originate from several hundred expanded graft clones.

The TCRbeta library incorporated unique molecular identifiers. TCRdb re-called the PCR reads with MiXCR, one entry per CDR3 protein. This table has roughly 350,000 distinct CDR3 sequences, 15% to 20% appearing once. This receptor was obtained from a male patient aged 2-15 years who had a stem cell transplant for acute lymphoblastic leukemia, so the T cells may come from the graft donor. The rearrangement uses TRBV5-1 and TRBJ2-7; 9 bases align to TRBD2. The source was PBMCs, mostly from graft donor cells, collected 360 days after TCRalphabeta/CD19-depleted stem cell transplant. CDR3 in amino acids: CASSLGPSGTLYEQYF. Written as DNA, the CDR3 is TGCGCCAGCAGCTTGGGTCCTAGCGGGACCCTATACGAGCAGTACTTC. Full variable domain (outside the CDR3, taken from reference TRBV5-1 and TRBJ2-7): KAGVTQTPRYLIKTRGQQVTLSCSPISGHRSVSWYQQTPGQGLQFLFEYFSETQRNKGNFPGRFSGRQFSNSRSEMNVSTLELGDSALYLCASSLGPSGTLYEQYFGPGTRLTVT.